The 17 T cell receptor beta chains below come from one sample, sequenced in a study of blood T cell repertoires in COVID-19. Sequencing was performed with immunoSEQ multiplex PCR; in TCRdb, only in-frame clones are kept and a portion is missing. The sample holds about 190,000 clones, roughly four fifths seen once. The material sequenced was peripheral blood. The receptors originated from a woman between 40 and 50 years old with acute or convalescent COVID-19.

The gene calls are TRBV30 and TRBJ1-6; possible D gene TRBD1, 6 bases. CDR1 GTSNPN and CDR2 SVGIG come from the germline V gene (reference sequence). V was trimmed by 0 bases and J by 0 bases, leaving 24 bases between them. The CDR3 length is 21 residues. As DNA, the CDR3 is TGTGCCTGGAGTGTACAGAGGTTGACCGGGACACCGAGCTCCTATAATTCACCCCTCCACTTT. Its protein is CAWSVQRLTGTPSSYNSPLHF.

The genes are TRBV6-5 and TRBJ1-4; 7 nucleotides match TRBD1. CDR1 MNHEY and CDR2 SVGAGI come from the germline V gene. This CDR3 is 13 amino acids long. V was pared by 7 bases and J by 3 bases, with 2 bases of the junction left unmatched. The CDR3 nucleotides are TGTGCCAGCAAGGGGGCGGCTAATGAAAAACTGTTTTTT. Protein product: CASKGAANEKLFF.

The chain is built from TRBV7-2 and TRBJ2-1, with 13 bases lining up with TRBD2. The trim removed 6 bases at V and 10 bases at J, leaving 3 bases unmatched. The CDR3 totals 13 residues. Germline V lookup: CDR1 SGHTA, CDR2 FQGNSA. The CDR3: CASSLTSGGEQFF. For the CDR3, the DNA is TGTGCCAGCAGTCTGACTAGCGGGGGGGAGCAGTTCTTC.

The chain carries TRBV5-1 and TRBJ1-2; 7 bases are shared with TRBD1. The CDR3 consists of 15 residues. Germline loops: CDR1 SGHRS, CDR2 YFSETQ. V gave up 3 bases and J gave up 3 bases; unmatched junction bases: 8. CDR3 nucleotides: TGCGCCAGCAGCTCCAACCCAGGACAGGACTATGGCTACACCTTC. Translating gives CASSSNPGQDYGYTF. The full variable domain, rest sourced from reference TRBV5-1 and TRBJ1-2, is KAGVTQTPRYLIKTRGQQVTLSCSPISGHRSVSWYQQTPGQGLQFLFEYFSETQRNKGNFPGRFSGRQFSNSRSEMNVSTLELGDSALYLCASSSNPGQDYGYTFGSGTRLTVV.

The J gene is TRBJ1-1, the V gene TRBV19; D is unclear. There are 15 residues in the CDR3. Per germline, CDR1 LNHDA and CDR2 SQIVND (reference sequence). Trimming removed 6 bases at V and 2 bases at J, with 16 bases between. DNA of the CDR3: TGTGCCAGTAGCCATGGACGGACTCAAAACACTGAAGCTTTCTTT. It encodes CASSHGRTQNTEAFF. Filled out from reference TRBV19 and TRBJ1-1, the complete variable domain reads DGGITQSPKYLFRKEGQNVTLSCEQNLNHDAMYWYRQDPGQGLRLIYYSQIVNDFQKGDIAEGYSVSREKKESFPLTVTSAQKNPTAFYLCASSHGRTQNTEAFFGQGTRLTVV.

This clone was counted a few times. CDR3 amino acids: CASSRSGLAGGGETQYF. The CDR3 bases are TGTGCCAGCTCACGATCGGGACTAGCGGGGGGAGGAGAGACCCAGTACTTC. This chain connects TRBV18 to TRBJ2-5, with TRBD2 matching over 15 bases. The germline gives CDR1 KGHSH, CDR2 LQKENI. The length of the CDR3 is 17 residues. J was trimmed by 4 bases and V by 4 bases; bases with no gene match: 7. The variable domain in full, with the rest retrieved from reference TRBV18 and TRBJ2-5, is NAGVMQNPRHLVRRRGQEARLRCSPMKGHSHVYWYRQLPEEGLKFMVYLQKENIIDESGMPKERFSAEFPKEGPSILRIQQVVRGDSAAYFCASSRSGLAGGGETQYFGPGTRLLVL.

The rearrangement uses TRBV9 and TRBJ1-1; no clear D. The germline V gene has CDR1 SGDLS and CDR2 YYNGEE. The CDR3 spans 15 residues. Trimming took 0 bases from V and 1 from J, leaving 10 bases between them. This chain's CDR3 is CASSVASHPNTEAFF. The CDR3 nucleotides read TGTGCCAGCAGCGTAGCGAGTCACCCGAACACTGAAGCTTTCTTT. Full variable domain (missing parts from reference TRBV9 and TRBJ1-1): DSGVTQTPKHLITATGQRVTLRCSPRSGDLSVYWYQQSLDQGLQFLIQYYNGEERAKGNILERFSAQQFPDLHSELNLSSLELGDSALYFCASSVASHPNTEAFFGQGTRLTVV.

This clone was recorded a few times. The CDR3 DNA is TGTGCCAGCAGCTTAGGTGTCGCAAGAGACAATGAGCAGTTCTTC. Residues: CASSLGVARDNEQFF. This chain links TRBV7-9 with TRBJ2-1, with unresolved D. The CDR3 has 15 amino acids. V was cut by 1 base and J by 5 bases, with 12 bases left in between. Germline V gene data show CDR1 as SEHNR and CDR2 as FQNEAQ (reference sequence).

V usage is TRBV7-9 and J usage is TRBJ1-5; no clear D. The length of the CDR3 is 13 residues. V dropped 0 bases and J dropped 7 bases, with 7 bases sitting between them. CDR1 is SEHNR and CDR2 is FQNEAQ in the germline V gene (reference sequence). CDR3 nucleotide sequence: TGTGCCAGCAGCTTAGCACGAGGACAGCCCCAGCATTTT. This codes for CASSLARGQPQHF.

This chain connects TRBV5-1 to TRBJ2-7; TRBD2 aligns across 9 bases. Germline trimming cut 3 bases from V and 2 bases from J; bases unmatched to any gene: 9. In germline, CDR1 is SGHRS, CDR2 YFSETQ. This CDR3 contains 16 residues. CDR3 region: CASSWGSGGPTYEQYF. CDR3 bases: TGCGCCAGCAGCTGGGGCAGCGGGGGGCCCACCTACGAGCAGTACTTC. Drawing the rest from reference TRBV5-1 and TRBJ2-7, the complete variable domain is KAGVTQTPRYLIKTRGQQVTLSCSPISGHRSVSWYQQTPGQGLQFLFEYFSETQRNKGNFPGRFSGRQFSNSRSEMNVSTLELGDSALYLCASSWGSGGPTYEQYFGPGTRLTVT.

The CDR3 DNA is TGTGCCAGTAGGGAAGGGACAGGACCCTACGAGCAGTACTTC. Translating it yields CASREGTGPYEQYF. The chain carries TRBV19 and TRBJ2-7, with 8 bases matching TRBD1. The germline gives CDR1 LNHDA, CDR2 SQIVND (reference sequence). The J segment lost 2 bases and the V segment lost 6 bases, leaving 6 bases of the junction unmatched. There are 14 residues in the CDR3.

V and J are TRBV27 and TRBJ1-6; D ambiguous. The CDR3 length is 15 residues. The ends were cut back, 2 bases at V and 0 bases at J, with 5 bases in the middle. Germline V lookup: CDR1 MNHEY, CDR2 SMNVEV (reference sequence). The CDR3 nucleotides read TGTGCCAGCAGTTTAGGGAGCTCCTATAATTCACCCCTCCACTTT. This translates into CASSLGSSYNSPLHF.

This clone was observed a few times. This chain links TRBV4-2 with TRBJ2-3; 8 bases match TRBD2. There are 17 residues in the CDR3. The germline gives CDR1 LGHNA, CDR2 YNFKEQ. Trimming took 0 bases from V and 2 from J; bases not matched to a gene: 7. This CDR3 reads CASSQERTGGPTDTQYF. In nucleotides, the CDR3 is TGTGCCAGCAGCCAAGAAAGAACGGGAGGGCCCACAGATACGCAGTATTTT.

This chain connects TRBV4-1 to TRBJ2-3; 9 nucleotides match TRBD1. Germline loops: CDR1 MGHRA, CDR2 YSYEKL. CDR3 size: 15 residues. With V trimmed by 4 bases and J by 2 bases, 4 bases remained unmatched. The CDR3 DNA reads TGCGCCAGCAGCCTCCGGGACAGGGACACAGATACGCAGTATTTT. Protein: CASSLRDRDTDTQYF.

The V and J genes are TRBV2 and TRBJ1-4; 7 bases align to TRBD1. This CDR3 contains 13 residues. Unmatched junction bases numbered 3, after V lost 6 bases and J lost 5 bases. Germline loops: CDR1 SNHLY, CDR2 FYNNEI. DNA of the CDR3: TGTGCCAGCAGGACAGGGTGGAATGAAAAACTGTTTTTT. It specifies CASRTGWNEKLFF.

This chain links TRBV5-1 with TRBJ2-1; D ambiguous. The CDR3 contains 14 residues. The V gene's germline CDR1 is SGHRS and CDR2 YFSETQ. V was trimmed by 2 bases and J by 8 bases, leaving 14 bases between them. The CDR3 region is CASSFGGVEDEQFF. DNA for the CDR3: TGCGCCAGCAGCTTCGGCGGTGTAGAGGATGAGCAGTTCTTC.

The chain has TRBV28 and TRBJ2-4; 7 nucleotides line up with TRBD2. This CDR3 spans 13 amino acids. The germline gives CDR1 MDHEN, CDR2 SYDVKM. V was clipped by 1 base and J by 8 bases; unmatched bases: 2. Written as DNA, the CDR3 is TGTGCCAGCAGTTTATCGGGGGGAGACATTCAGTACTTC. Translated, it gives CASSLSGGDIQYF.